The entry below gives a single T cell receptor (beta chain) sequence along with its context. The antigen is undetermined. Germline is not matched at one junction end, which may reflect a read error. The sample comes from a study of T cell responses to AZD1222 COVID-19 vaccine. Study-wide findings and caveats: Spike regions recognized by vaccine-associated CD4 TCRs spanned the protein, led by 160-218 and 743-854. Within unmutated variant regions lay the reported targets of nearly half of spike-specific TCRs.

The CDR3 sequence is 15 residues long. Per germline, CDR1 SGDLS and CDR2 YYNGEE. The table came from immunoSEQ multiplex PCR; TCRdb's copy has only in-frame clones and leaves some out. Altogether tens of thousands of clones are present, 85% to 90% being singletons, with the ten largest covering 6.9%. The material sequenced was peripheral blood, taken 28 days after the second AZD1222 dose. The receptor was derived from an adult who received the AZD1222 COVID-19 vaccine. The chain has TRBV9 and TRBJ1-3, with D unresolved. The chain's CDR3 is CVSSVEGGSGNTIYF. For the CDR3, the DNA is TGTGTCAGCAGCGTAGAGGGAGGTTCAGGAAACACCATATATTTT.